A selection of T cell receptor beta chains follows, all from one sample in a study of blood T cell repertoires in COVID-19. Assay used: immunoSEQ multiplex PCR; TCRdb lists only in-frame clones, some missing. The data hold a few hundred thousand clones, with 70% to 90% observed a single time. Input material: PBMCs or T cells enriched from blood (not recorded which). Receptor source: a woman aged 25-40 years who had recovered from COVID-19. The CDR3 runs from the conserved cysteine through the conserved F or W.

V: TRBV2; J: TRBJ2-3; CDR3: CASGTSGGYTDTQYF
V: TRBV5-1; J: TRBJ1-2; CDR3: CASSSSGQGNYGYTF
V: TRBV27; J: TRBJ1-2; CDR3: CASSPWAYDDGYTF
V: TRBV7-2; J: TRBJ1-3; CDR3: CASSLVPREGNTIYF
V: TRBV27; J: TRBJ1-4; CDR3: CASSLRGNEKLFF
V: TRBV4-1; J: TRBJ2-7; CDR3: CASSQLGQQRPLQRRWF
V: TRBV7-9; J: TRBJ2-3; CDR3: CASNPKPDTQYF
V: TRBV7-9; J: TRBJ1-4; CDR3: CASSYRDEKLFF
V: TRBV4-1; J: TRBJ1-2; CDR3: CASSQAGTGNYGYTF
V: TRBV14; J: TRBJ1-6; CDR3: CASRKGVSGNSPLHF
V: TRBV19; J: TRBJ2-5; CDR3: CASSIAGLGGASETQYF
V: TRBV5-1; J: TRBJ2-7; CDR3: CASSAGQTYEQYF
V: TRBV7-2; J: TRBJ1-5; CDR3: CASSLGTGASNQPQHF
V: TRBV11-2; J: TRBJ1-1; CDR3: CASGGTEAFF
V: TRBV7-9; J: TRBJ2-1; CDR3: CASSFGVSNEQFF
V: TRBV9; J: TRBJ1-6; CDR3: CASSTFDRFESPLHF
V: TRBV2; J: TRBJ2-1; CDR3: CASRTGTGSDEQFF
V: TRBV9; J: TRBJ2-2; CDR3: CASSVDSPGELFF
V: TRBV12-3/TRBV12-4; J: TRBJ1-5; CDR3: CASSRGQPQHF
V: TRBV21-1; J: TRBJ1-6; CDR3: CASSKFWPGPNSPLHF
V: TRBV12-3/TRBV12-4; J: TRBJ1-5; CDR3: CASSLQNQPQHF
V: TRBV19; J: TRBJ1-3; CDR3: CATRTGSGNTIYF
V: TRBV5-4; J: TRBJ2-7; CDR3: CASSPAPQNYEQYF
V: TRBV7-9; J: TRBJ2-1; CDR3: CASSFLAGVYNEQFF
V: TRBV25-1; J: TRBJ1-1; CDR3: CATRQGLNTEAFF
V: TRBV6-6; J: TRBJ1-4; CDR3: CASSYSIQGAGEKLFF
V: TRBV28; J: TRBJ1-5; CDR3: CASRDGQGWDQPQHF
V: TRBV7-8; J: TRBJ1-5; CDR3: CASSSLRDRNQPQHF
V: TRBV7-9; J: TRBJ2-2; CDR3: CASSFTGGASGELFF
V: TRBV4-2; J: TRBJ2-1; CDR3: CASSQEGAGGYNEQFF
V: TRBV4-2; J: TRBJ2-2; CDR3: CASSHPGGANTGELFF
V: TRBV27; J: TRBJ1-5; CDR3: CASSLIGTGGGNQPQHF
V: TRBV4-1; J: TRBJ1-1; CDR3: CASSQLTVNTEAFF